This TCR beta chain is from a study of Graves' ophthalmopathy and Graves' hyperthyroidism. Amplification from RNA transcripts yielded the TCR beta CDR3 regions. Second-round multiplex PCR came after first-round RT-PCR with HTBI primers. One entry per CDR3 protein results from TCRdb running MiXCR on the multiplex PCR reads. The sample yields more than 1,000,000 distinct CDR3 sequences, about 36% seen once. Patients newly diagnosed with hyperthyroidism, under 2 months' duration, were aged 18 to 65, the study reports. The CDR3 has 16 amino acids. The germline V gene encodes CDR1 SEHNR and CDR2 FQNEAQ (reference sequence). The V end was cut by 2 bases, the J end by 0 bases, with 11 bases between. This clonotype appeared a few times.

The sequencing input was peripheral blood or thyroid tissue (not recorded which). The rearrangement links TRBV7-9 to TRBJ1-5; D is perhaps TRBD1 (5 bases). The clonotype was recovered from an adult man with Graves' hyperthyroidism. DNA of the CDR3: TGTGCCAGCAGCTTAATAGTAGGGACTAGCAATCAGCCCCAGCATTTT. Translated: CASSLIVGTSNQPQHF.